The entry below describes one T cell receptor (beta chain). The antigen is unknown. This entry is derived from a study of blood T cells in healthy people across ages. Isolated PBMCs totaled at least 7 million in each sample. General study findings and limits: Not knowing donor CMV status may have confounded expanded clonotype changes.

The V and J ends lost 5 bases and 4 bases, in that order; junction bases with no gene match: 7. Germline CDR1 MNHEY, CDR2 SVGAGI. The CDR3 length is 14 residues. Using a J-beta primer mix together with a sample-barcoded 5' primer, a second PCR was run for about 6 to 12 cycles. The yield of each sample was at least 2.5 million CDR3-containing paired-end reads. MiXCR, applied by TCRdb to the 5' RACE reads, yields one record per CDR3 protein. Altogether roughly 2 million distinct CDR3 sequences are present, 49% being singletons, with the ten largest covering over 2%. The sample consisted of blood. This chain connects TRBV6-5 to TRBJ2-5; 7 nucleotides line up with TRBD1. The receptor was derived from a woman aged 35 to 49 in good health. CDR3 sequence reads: CASSRGGAGETQYF. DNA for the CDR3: TGTGCCAGCAGTAGAGGGGGCGCGGGAGAGACCCAGTACTTC.